The rows below give T cell receptor beta chains drawn from one sample of a study of T cell repertoires in cytomegalovirus infection. TCRdb passed the reads through MiXCR, listing each CDR3 protein once. The sample shows about 400,000 distinct CDR3 sequences, less than 20% of them seen only once. Material for sequencing was PBMCs. Source of these receptors: a human donor in good health (CMV status not recorded). Some clones in this sample may be carry-over from other donors' samples. Both conserved end residues are part of each CDR3.

TRBV7-2	TRBJ1-1	CASSKPAGTEAFF
TRBV20-1	TRBJ1-1	CSAQRWDRAFRERENTEAFF
TRBV27	TRBJ2-3	CASSLYGGGTDTQYF
TRBV5-5	TRBJ2-1	CASSIGTPTYNEQFF
TRBV20-1	TRBJ2-3	CSASDFATDTQYF
TRBV7-8	TRBJ2-1	CASSHRRTGDNEQFF
TRBV7-4	TRBJ2-1	CASSPPGSNEQFF
TRBV5-4	TRBJ2-1	CASSLAVGAYNEQFF
TRBV6-1	TRBJ2-7	CASRPPRTGGSDEQYF
TRBV7-8	TRBJ1-2	CASSLERRGGYTF
TRBV5-4	TRBJ2-5	CASSSGSQETQYF
TRBV19	TRBJ1-5	CASSDRGVGNQPQHF
TRBV12-3/TRBV12-4	TRBJ2-6	CASSSRYSGANVLTF
TRBV19	TRBJ2-7	CASSGRQAGSYEQYF
TRBV29-1	TRBJ1-2	CSVDAGRGYGYTF
TRBV7-2	TRBJ2-3	CASSWGLAGGPDTDTQYF
TRBV5-5	TRBJ1-4	CASSNRGNEKLFF
TRBV12-3/TRBV12-4	TRBJ1-1	CASSALWTRDTEAFF
TRBV11-2	TRBJ2-7	CASSSGTGNQQYF
TRBV7-9	TRBJ1-4	CASSSSVVNEKLFF
TRBV7-8	TRBJ2-7	CASSLAAVGEQYF
TRBV7-2	TRBJ2-1	CASSWVGGAYNEQFF
TRBV7-2	TRBJ2-1	CASSLVGGRGLDEQFF
TRBV6-1	TRBJ1-2	CASRGYFQGDYGYTF
TRBV19	TRBJ1-4	CATGTGGNEKLFF
TRBV7-8	TRBJ2-7	CASSARDREYEQYF